This T cell receptor (beta chain) was captured in a study of blood T cell repertoires in COVID-19. In the study overall: Acute-phase and convalescent COVID-19 samples originated in the United States, Italy and Spain. PBMCs, B-cell-depleted T cells, or T cells provided the cDNA or gDNA that made up the material.

This clone was found a few times. In the original processing: Reference gene primers were amplified, and this amplification served to estimate nucleated cell counts. Only in-frame clones appear in the TCRdb table, and some are missing; sequencing was by immunoSEQ multiplex PCR. V and J calls and clone size come straight from that table; D and trimming were deduced from the DNA. The repertoire holds about 150,000 clones, with 91% as singletons. Germline lookup yields CDR1 KGHSH and CDR2 LQKENI. The CDR3 is 13 residues long. The V end was cut by 4 bases, the J end by 4 bases, with 10 bases between. The sample taken for sequencing was peripheral blood. This sequence originates from a man in his fifties with acute or convalescent COVID-19. The chain carries TRBV18 and TRBJ1-2; a possible D gene is TRBD1 (6 bases). CDR3 in DNA: TGTGCCAGCTCACGGACAGTATCCTATGGCTACACCTTC. Translation: CASSRTVSYGYTF.